This TCR beta chain appears in the sequencing data of a study of cytomegalovirus exposure and HLA in healthy donors. The PCR employed 60 Vbeta primers together with 13 Jbeta primers. The data were produced by immunoSEQ multiplex PCR, yet TCRdb's version contains in-frame clones alone and is incomplete. Of 120,000 or so clones listed, around 84% were seen once; the top ten hold more than 1.5%. The germline gives CDR1 SNHLY, CDR2 FYNNEI. The CDR3 loop spans 16 amino acids. Trimming took 7 bases from V and 5 from J; bases not matched to a gene: 15. The sequence was collected from a man in his late teens or twenties in good health and CMV-seronegative. The chain joins TRBV2 to TRBJ2-5; 8 bases line up with TRBD2. The specimen was PBMCs. Written as DNA, the CDR3 is TGTGCCAGCACCGAGGAGATAGCGGGGCAGGGGGAGACCCAGTACTTC. Translation: CASTEEIAGQGETQYF.